The 16 T cell receptor beta chains reported below all come from one sample, sequenced in a study of CD8+ T cells in alopecia areata. Extracted from the samples, RNA was reverse transcribed into cDNA to serve as the sequencing template. Profiling relied on immunoSEQ multiplex PCR, and the TCRdb table lists in-frame clones only, not all of them. The table includes about 120,000 clones, about half detected once. Treatment given: oral pan-JAK inhibitor, 5-10 mg twice daily. Here the sequenced sample was CD4+ T cells sorted from blood, taken at week 4, from a patient treated with tofacitinib. The receptors stem from a human donor with alopecia areata.

V and J are TRBV9 and TRBJ1-3; D remains ambiguous. CDR1 is SGDLS, CDR2 YYNGEE, per germline. V dropped 0 bases and J dropped 2 bases, with 9 bases sitting between them. The CDR3 has 15 residues. CDR3 region: CASSVEGRAGNTIYF. The DNA of the CDR3 is TGTGCCAGCAGCGTAGAGGGTAGGGCTGGAAACACCATATATTTT.

The V gene is TRBV5-6, the J gene TRBJ2-7, with D perhaps matching TRBD1 or TRBD2 (5 bases each). Per the germline V gene, CDR1 is SGHDT and CDR2 is YYEEEE. The CDR3 spans 12 residues. V was shortened by 4 bases and J by 4 bases, with 9 bases between the two germline ends. The CDR3 loop reads CASSLGTYEQYF. DNA for the CDR3: TGTGCCAGCAGCCTCGGGACGTACGAGCAGTACTTC. Full variable domain (outside the CDR3, taken from reference TRBV5-6 and TRBJ2-7): DAGVTQSPTHLIKTRGQQVTLRCSPKSGHDTVSWYQQALGQGPQFIFQYYEEEERQRGNFPDRFSGHQFPNYSSELNVNALLLGDSALYLCASSLGTYEQYFGPGTRLTVT.

This clone showed up just a few times. The chain couples TRBV29-1 to TRBJ1-2, with D tentatively TRBD1 (5 bases). Per germline, CDR1 SQVTM and CDR2 ANQGSEA. This CDR3 has 13 amino acids. The V end lost 2 bases, the J end lost 7 bases, and 14 bases lay between the germline ends. CDR3 protein: CSVESGGRGGYTF. CDR3 nucleotide sequence: TGCAGCGTTGAATCCGGGGGTCGGGGTGGCTACACCTTC. Full variable domain (rest looked up from reference TRBV29-1 and TRBJ1-2): SAVISQKPSRDICQRGTSLTIQCQVDSQVTMMFWYRQQPGQSLTLIATANQGSEATYESGFVIDKFPISRPNLTFSTLTVSNMSPEDSSIYLCSVESGGRGGYTFGSGTRLTVV.

This clone has a handful of counts. The chain couples TRBV29-1 to TRBJ1-1; TRBD1 is a possible D gene (6 bases). CDR3 size: 11 residues. Trimming took off 3 bases at V and 8 bases at J, with 10 bases between the two ends. Germline CDR1 SQVTM, CDR2 ANQGSEA. The CDR3 protein is CSVDSGTEAFF. CDR3 nucleotide sequence: TGCAGCGTTGACTCGGGGACAGAAGCTTTCTTT.

This chain links TRBV9 with TRBJ2-7; unclear D gene. The length of the CDR3 is 16 residues. Germline lookup yields CDR1 SGDLS and CDR2 YYNGEE. V lost 0 bases and J 3 bases, leaving 16 bases between the germline ends. CDR3 loop: CASSVGVGQFDYEQYF. The CDR3 region has the DNA TGTGCCAGCAGCGTAGGGGTAGGCCAGTTCGACTACGAGCAGTACTTC.

The J gene is TRBJ1-1, the V gene TRBV18; no firm D call. The V and J ends lost 1 base and 1 base respectively, with 7 bases between them. The germline gives CDR1 KGHSH, CDR2 LQKENI. This CDR3 has 14 amino acids. The CDR3 here is CASSPRGENTEAFF. CDR3 sequence (DNA): TGTGCCAGCTCACCACGCGGGGAGAACACTGAAGCTTTCTTT.

On this clone itself: Germline and junction disagree at one end, which may indicate a read error. The chain is built from TRBV27 and TRBJ1-5, with TRBD1 matching 7 bases. The CDR3 loop spans 13 amino acids. The germline CDR1 and CDR2 sequences are MNHEY and SMNVEV (reference sequence). CDR3 loop: CASRWDSSQPQHF. CDR3 DNA: TGTGCCAGCAGGTGGGACAGCAGTCAGCCCCAGCATTTT.

V is TRBV7-6 and J is TRBJ2-5, with D tentatively TRBD1 (5 bases). Deletions cut 8 bases from V and 2 bases from J, with 12 bases between. This CDR3 spans 13 amino acids. CDR1 and CDR2 (germline): SGHVS, FNYEAQ. The CDR3 DNA reads TGTGCCAGCGGATCGACAGTACAAGAGACCCAGTACTTC. This gives the protein CASGSTVQETQYF. The variable domain in full, completed from reference TRBV7-6 and TRBJ2-5, reads GAGVSQSPRYKVTKRGQDVALRCDPISGHVSLYWYRQALGQGPEFLTYFNYEAQQDKSGLPNDRFSAERPEGSISTLTIQRTEQRDSAMYRCASGSTVQETQYFGPGTRLLVL.

The V call is TRBV11-2, the J call TRBJ2-1; 9 bases agree with TRBD1. The CDR3 has 13 amino acids. The V segment lost 5 bases and the J segment 9 bases; nucleotides outside the gene matches: 5. The germline V gene encodes CDR1 SGHAT and CDR2 FQNNGV. CDR3 amino acids: CASSPGTGFEQFF. In DNA form, the CDR3 reads TGTGCCAGCAGCCCTGGGACAGGGTTTGAGCAGTTCTTC.

This chain uses TRBV7-3 with TRBJ1-2; 9 bases map to TRBD1. V dropped 5 bases and J dropped 2; count of bases not matched to a gene: 6. The V gene's germline CDR1 is SGHTA and CDR2 FQGTGA. The CDR3 consists of 15 residues. In DNA, the CDR3 is TGTGCCAGCAGCAGCTGGGACAGGGAAAACTATGGCTACACCTTC. It translates to CASSSWDRENYGYTF.

The rearrangement links TRBV5-1 to TRBJ2-7; tentatively, D is TRBD2 (5 bases). The CDR3 sequence is 13 residues long. Germline V gene data show CDR1 as SGHRS and CDR2 as YFSETQ. V lost 0 bases, J lost 3 bases, and 7 bases lay in between. In DNA form, the CDR3 reads TGCGCCAGCAGCTTGGAGAGCGGCTACGAGCAGTACTTC. It translates to CASSLESGYEQYF.

This clone was recorded a few times. The J gene is TRBJ2-3, the V gene TRBV29-1, with TRBD1 as a possible D gene (6 bases). The CDR3 totals 13 residues. Germline V CDR1 and CDR2: SQVTM, ANQGSEA. V lost 5 bases and J 4 bases, leaving 13 bases between the germline ends. CDR3 in amino acids: CSVIQGWSDTQYF. CDR3 nucleotides: TGCAGCGTTATACAGGGATGGTCAGATACGCAGTATTTT.

The table lists this clone with many counts. CDR3 protein: CASSPDAGSYNEQFF. DNA for the CDR3: TGCGCCAGCAGCCCGGACGCGGGGTCCTACAATGAGCAGTTCTTC. The rearrangement uses TRBV5-1 and TRBJ2-1; TRBD2 is a possible D gene (6 bases). CDR1 SGHRS and CDR2 YFSETQ come from the germline V gene. Trimming cost V 4 bases and J 1 base, with 12 bases left between them. This CDR3 comprises 15 residues.

This clone showed up just a few times. The chain carries TRBV15 and TRBJ1-5; 8 bases fit TRBD1. V lost 1 base and J lost 1; bases outside the gene matches: 6. There are 17 residues in the CDR3. CDR1 LNHNV and CDR2 YYDKDF come from the germline V gene (reference sequence). CDR3 DNA sequence: TGTGCCACCAGCAGAGGAGACAGGGGTTGGAGCAATCAGCCCCAGCATTTT. This translates into CATSRGDRGWSNQPQHF.

This clone came up a few times. This sequence joins TRBV30 and TRBJ2-3; 10 nucleotides align to TRBD1. The germline V gene encodes CDR1 GTSNPN and CDR2 SVGIG (reference sequence). CDR3 size: 14 residues. Trimming removed 3 bases from V and 1 base from J; junction bases left unmatched: 1. DNA of the CDR3: TGTGCCTGGAGCGGGACAGGGGGCACAGATACGCAGTATTTT. It encodes CAWSGTGGTDTQYF. The full variable domain, in which reference TRBV30 and TRBJ2-3 provide the parts outside the CDR3, is SQTIHQWPATLVQPVGSPLSLECTVEGTSNPNLYWYRQAAGRGLQLLFYSVGIGQISSEVPQNLSASRPQDRQFILSSKKLLLSDSGFYLCAWSGTGGTDTQYFGPGTRLTVL.

This clone has a handful of counts. This chain links TRBV25-1 with TRBJ1-2; 7 bases map to TRBD1. V lost 6 bases, J lost 6 bases, and 7 bases stayed unmatched. This CDR3 spans 13 amino acids. Germline CDR1 MGHDK, CDR2 SYGVNS. CDR3: CASRRQGGDGYTF. CDR3 coding DNA: TGTGCCAGCAGGAGACAGGGAGGAGATGGCTACACCTTC.